Below, 8 T cell receptor beta chains from the same sample are listed, as sequenced in a study of cytomegalovirus exposure and HLA in healthy donors (dated by TCRdb to the late 2010s). Libraries were made using the immunoSEQ multiplex PCR assay. TCRdb provides this immuneACCESS table in a form limited to in-frame rearrangements. Some clones are lacking; in checked studies, under half of them reflect an unresolved V gene, and why the rest are absent is not known. For this sample there are around 120,000 clones; around 87% appear just once. The ten largest clonotypes hold about 6% of the sample. The sample consisted of PBMCs. Receptors were obtained from a young woman in good health and CMV-seropositive.

This chain links TRBV7-9 with TRBJ1-1, with 8 bases that match TRBD1. V lost 4 bases to trimming and J lost 1 base; unmatched junction nucleotides: 5. The CDR3 has 15 residues. The V gene's germline CDR1 is SEHNR and CDR2 FQNEAQ (reference sequence). DNA for the CDR3: TGTGCCAGCAGCTCCCACAGGGGGGCGAACACTGAAGCTTTCTTT. It encodes CASSSHRGANTEAFF.

The chain uses TRBV6-5 and TRBJ1-5; 7 positions match TRBD1. The V and J ends lost 6 bases and 4 bases, in that order; junction bases with no gene match: 6. The length of the CDR3 is 14 residues. Looked up from germline, CDR1 is MNHEY and CDR2 is SVGAGI. CDR3 loop: CASSPGTVNQPQHF. The CDR3 bases are TGTGCCAGCAGCCCGGGGACAGTAAATCAGCCCCAGCATTTT.

This sequence joins TRBV2 and TRBJ2-1; no definite D call. Trimming removed 6 bases at V and 6 bases at J, with 9 bases between. The germline V gene has CDR1 SNHLY and CDR2 FYNNEI. CDR3 size: 12 residues. CDR3 protein: CASRLRSNEQFF. Written as DNA, the CDR3 is TGTGCCAGCAGGCTCCGGAGCAATGAGCAGTTCTTC.

The J gene is TRBJ1-1, the V gene TRBV6-1, with D tentatively TRBD1 (5 bases). Germline-derived CDR1 and CDR2 are MNHNS and SASEGT. The CDR3 extends over 11 amino acids. Trimming took off 6 bases at V and 6 bases at J, with 8 bases between the two ends. The CDR3 DNA reads as TGTGCCAGCAGGGGGGGGGCTGAAGCTTTCTTT. Protein: CASRGGAEAFF.

This chain links TRBV27 with TRBJ2-1; 8 bases fit TRBD2. The CDR3 is 13 amino acids. Germline V gene lookup returns CDR1 MNHEY and CDR2 SMNVEV (reference sequence). Trimming removed 5 bases from V and 6 bases from J; junction bases left unmatched: 3. The CDR3 here is CASSPGLGNEQFF. In nucleotides, the CDR3 is TGTGCCAGCAGTCCGGGACTAGGCAATGAGCAGTTCTTC.

The J gene is TRBJ2-7, the V gene TRBV27; TRBD1 aligns across 7 bases. Germline assignment: CDR1 MNHEY and CDR2 SMNVEV (reference sequence). V was pared by 4 bases and J by 3 bases, with 3 bases of the junction left unmatched. This CDR3 comprises 13 residues. The chain's CDR3 is CASSSRDSYEQYF. The CDR3 region has the DNA TGTGCCAGCAGTTCCCGGGACAGCTACGAGCAGTACTTC.

The rearrangement uses TRBV6-1 and TRBJ2-7; 8 bases are shared with TRBD1. Germline assignment: CDR1 MNHNS and CDR2 SASEGT. J lost 2 bases, V lost 5 bases, and 5 bases had no gene match. CDR3 length: 14 residues. CDR3 protein: CASSRTGLTYEQYF. In DNA form, the CDR3 reads TGTGCCAGCAGTAGGACAGGGCTCACCTACGAGCAGTACTTC.

This clone was counted ten times or more. V gene TRBV5-6 combines with J gene TRBJ1-2; 7 positions agree with TRBD1. The CDR3 is made up of 14 amino acids. The J segment lost 10 bases and the V segment lost 5 bases, leaving 14 bases of the junction unmatched. CDR1 is SGHDT, CDR2 YYEEEE, per germline. The CDR3 sequence is CASRPGQATGDYTF. In DNA, the CDR3 is TGTGCCAGCAGGCCCGGACAGGCAACAGGTGACTACACCTTC.